The 7 T cell receptor beta chains in this list originate from one sample, sequenced in a study of blood T cell repertoires in COVID-19. Repertoires were generated with immunoSEQ multiplex PCR, while TCRdb's copy carries only in-frame clones and drops some. Of under 500,000 clones listed, roughly 91% are singletons. Input material: peripheral blood. These receptors originate from a young woman with acute or convalescent COVID-19.

This rearrangement joins TRBV3-1 (or the pseudogene TRBV3-2) to TRBJ2-7, with 8 bases matching TRBD2. The CDR3 is 15 amino acids. V shed 0 bases and J 6 bases; nucleotides not matched to a gene: 7. Germline CDR1 is LGHDT and CDR2 is YNNKEL (reference sequence). CDR3 sequence reads: CASSQELAGPSEQYF. CDR3 bases: TGTGCCAGCAGCCAAGAGCTAGCGGGCCCATCCGAGCAGTACTTC.

The chain joins TRBV7-9 to TRBJ2-5; D is undetermined. CDR3 length equals 14 residues. Germline V lookup: CDR1 SEHNR, CDR2 FQNEAQ (reference sequence). V gave up 5 bases and J gave up 1 base, with 11 bases separating them. The CDR3 nucleotides read TGTGCCAGCAGCCCCAACAGAATCCAAGAGACCCAGTACTTC. Its protein product is CASSPNRIQETQYF. Full variable domain (missing parts from reference TRBV7-9 and TRBJ2-5): DTGVSQNPRHKITKRGQNVTFRCDPISEHNRLYWYRQTLGQGPEFLTYFQNEAQLEKSRLLSDRFSAERPKGSFSTLEIQRTEQGDSAMYLCASSPNRIQETQYFGPGTRLLVL.

The genes are TRBV7-2 and TRBJ2-3, with D maybe TRBD2 (6 bases). The CDR3 length is 17 residues. CDR1 is SGHTA, CDR2 FQGNSA, per germline. The ends were cut back, 5 bases at V and 0 bases at J, with 18 bases in the middle. As DNA, the CDR3 is TGTGCCAGCAGCCCGGACTCGGGACTGCTCAGCACAGATACGCAGTATTTT. Its translation is CASSPDSGLLSTDTQYF.

V is TRBV9 and J is TRBJ1-4; 9 nucleotides align to TRBD1. The CDR3 totals 14 residues. V shed 3 bases, J shed 8 bases, and the junction held 5 bases outside the gene matches. Germline CDR1 and CDR2: SGDLS and YYNGEE. DNA for the CDR3: TGTGCCAGCAGCGGCGGACAGGGGCGCGAAAAACTGTTTTTT. Translating gives CASSGGQGREKLFF.

J is TRBJ2-5 and V is TRBV5-1; TRBD2 is a possible D gene (5 bases). The CDR3 has 16 residues. The V gene lost 0 bases and the J gene lost 1 base, with 13 bases spanning the gap. Looked up from germline, CDR1 is SGHRS and CDR2 is YFSETQ. The DNA for the CDR3 is TGCGCCAGCAGCTTGGGTTCACTAGATGTCCAAGAGACCCAGTACTTC. Protein: CASSLGSLDVQETQYF.

The J gene is TRBJ2-1, the V gene TRBV2; a possible D gene is TRBD2 (5 bases). The CDR3 totals 14 residues. Germline V lookup: CDR1 SNHLY, CDR2 FYNNEI. With 3 bases removed from V and 6 bases from J, the gap between germline ends came to 12 bases. CDR3 in amino acids: CASSDSRVINEQFF. DNA of the CDR3: TGTGCCAGCAGTGATTCGAGGGTAATCAATGAGCAGTTCTTC.

This chain connects TRBV14 to TRBJ1-2, with no clear D. CDR1 and CDR2 from the germline V gene are SGHDN and FVKESK. The CDR3 consists of 13 residues. V lost 0 bases and J lost 1, with 3 bases in between. The CDR3 bases are TGTGCCAGCAGCCAAGATCGTAACTATGGCTACACCTTC. Its protein product is CASSQDRNYGYTF.